The rows below give T cell receptor beta chains drawn from one sample of a study of T cell changes during pregnancy in multiple sclerosis. Data came from immunoSEQ multiplex PCR; TCRdb stores just in-frame clones and leaves some out. The sample consists of about 100,000 clones, 90% of them appearing once. The sequencing here drew on peripheral blood, taken in the second trimester of pregnancy. These receptors originate from a female donor in good health, enrolled as a control in a pregnancy study. Both conserved end residues are part of each CDR3. The D gene is left open where the match is weak. Some rows mark clone size as missing; the rest say once, few, many or name a class of expanded clone.

j_call	d_call	clone_size	v_call	cdr3_length	cdr3_nt	cdr3_aa
TRBJ1-1	NA	few	TRBV12-5	12	TGTGCTAGTGCCCTGGGGCAGGGGGAAGCTTTCTTT	CASALGQGEAFF
TRBJ1-2	TRBD1	NA	TRBV5-6	14	TGTGCCAGCAGCTCGGACAGGGGGGACTATGGCTACACCTTC	CASSSDRGDYGYTF
TRBJ1-4	NA	NA	TRBV18	15	TGTGCCAGCTCACCAGTTGCTTTCACAGTTGAAAAACTGTTTTTT	CASSPVAFTVEKLFF
TRBJ2-7	TRBD1	NA	TRBV4-2	15	TGTGCCAGCAGCCCTCAGGACAGGGGCTTTGGAGAGCAGTACTTC	CASSPQDRGFGEQYF
TRBJ1-5	TRBD1	NA	TRBV10-3	14	TGTGCCATCAGTGAACAGGGGGGCAATCAGCCCCAGCATTTT	CAISEQGGNQPQHF
TRBJ1-6	NA	NA	TRBV7-4	8	TGTGCCAGCATAGAACTCCACTTT	CASIELHF
TRBJ2-4	NA	few	TRBV7-2	13	TGTGCCAGCAGCTCCAGGGGGGAAAACATTCAGTACTTC	CASSSRGENIQYF
TRBJ2-5	TRBD2	NA	TRBV2	16	TGTGCCAGCAGTTCACCGACTAGCGGAATGCAAGAGACCCAGTACTTC	CASSSPTSGMQETQYF
TRBJ1-6	NA	few	TRBV5-1	14	TGCGCCAGCAGCTTGGGGGGGACAAGTTCACCCCTCCACTTT	CASSLGGTSSPLHF
TRBJ2-1	NA	NA	TRBV2	15	TGTGCCAGCAGGTCCGGCCGGCAGGGCGGCCGTAAGCAGTTCTTC	CASRSGRQGGRKQFF
TRBJ2-1	TRBD2	NA	TRBV6-5	16	TGTGCCAGCAGTTACTTGAGAACTAGCGGGTCCAATGAGCAGTTCTTC	CASSYLRTSGSNEQFF
TRBJ1-2	TRBD1	NA	TRBV27	14	TGTGCCACCAGGGGGGCGGCCGTTGGGGAAGGCTACACCTTC	CATRGAAVGEGYTF
TRBJ1-1	NA	NA	TRBV6-5	16	TGTGCCAGCAGTTACGGATCCCGGGGGACGGACACTGAAGCTTTCTTT	CASSYGSRGTDTEAFF
TRBJ1-1	TRBD1	NA	TRBV4-1	14	TGCGCCAGCAGCCAACAACAGGGGACGTCTGAAGCTTTCTTT	CASSQQQGTSEAFF
TRBJ2-7	NA	NA	TRBV5-6	15	TGTGCCAGCAGCTTTGCCCCGCAGGGGACCTACGAGCAGTACTTC	CASSFAPQGTYEQYF
TRBJ2-5	TRBD1	NA	TRBV19	16	TGTGCCAGTAGTACTCGGACAGGGTCAGTGAAAGAGACCCAGTACTTC	CASSTRTGSVKETQYF
TRBJ1-5	NA	NA	TRBV5-6	15	TGTGCCAGCAGCTTGGGACTGGGACTCCCACAGCCCCAGCATTTT	CASSLGLGLPQPQHF
TRBJ1-2	TRBD1	NA	TRBV25-1	16	TGTGCCAGCAGTGGGACAGGGGGCCGCGGGGGCTATGGCTACACCTTC	CASSGTGGRGGYGYTF
TRBJ1-1	NA	NA	TRBV29-1	14	TGCAGCGTTGTCAGGGTGGGGGGAGGCACTGAAGCTTTCTTT	CSVVRVGGGTEAFF
TRBJ2-7	TRBD1	NA	TRBV4-3	16	TGCGCCAGCAGCCAAGATTCGACAGGGGGTTCCTACGAGCAGTACTTC	CASSQDSTGGSYEQYF
TRBJ2-3	NA	NA	TRBV9	16	TGTGCCAGCAGCGTAGGACCCGGACTGCGCACAGATACGCAGTATTTT	CASSVGPGLRTDTQYF
TRBJ2-3	NA	NA	TRBV18	14	TGTGCCAGCTCACCAGTGGGCGGCACAGATACGCAGTATTTT	CASSPVGGTDTQYF
TRBJ1-4	NA	NA	TRBV5-1	14	TGCGCCAGCAGCTATGGGGAGACGAATGAAAAACTGTTTTTT	CASSYGETNEKLFF
TRBJ2-3	TRBD2	NA	TRBV5-5	15	TGTGCCAGCAGCTTGCGCGGGGGGCCCACAGATACGCAGTATTTT	CASSLRGGPTDTQYF
TRBJ2-1	TRBD1	NA	TRBV5-8	15	TGTGCCAGCAGCTTTAGGGGGCTTTCTTATGATGAGCAGTTCTTC	CASSFRGLSYDEQFF
TRBJ1-5	NA	NA	TRBV28	15	TGTGCCAGCAGTTTATATGGGCGGGGGGACCAGCCCCAGCATTTT	CASSLYGRGDQPQHF
TRBJ1-2	NA	once	TRBV7-2	15	TGTGCCAGCAGCTTACGGGGAACTGAAAACTATGGCTACACCTTC	CASSLRGTENYGYTF
TRBJ2-5	TRBD1	NA	TRBV29-1	14	TGCACCACCTCACCGGGACAGGGACGAGAGACCCAGTACTTC	CTTSPGQGRETQYF
TRBJ2-2	TRBD2	NA	TRBV5-4	14	TGTGCCAGCAGCCTAGCGGGGGCTACCGGGGAGCTGTTTTTT	CASSLAGATGELFF
TRBJ1-4	NA	NA	TRBV11-2	18	TGTGCCAGCAGCTTAGGGACAACCCCTAAAGCAACTAATGAAAAACTGTTTTTT	CASSLGTTPKATNEKLFF
TRBJ2-1	NA	NA	TRBV18	12	TGTGCCAGCTCACCAAGTCAGAATGAGCAGTTCTTC	CASSPSQNEQFF
TRBJ2-3	TRBD1	NA	TRBV29-1	14	TGCAGCGTCATTGGACAGGGGCTTCCAGATACGCAGTATTTT	CSVIGQGLPDTQYF